This T cell receptor (beta chain) was recovered during a study of blood T cell repertoires in COVID-19. On the study more broadly: COVID-19 samples from acute and convalescent phases originated in the United States, Italy and Spain. PBMCs, B-cell-depleted T cells, or T cells provided the cDNA or gDNA that made up the material.

V was trimmed by 5 bases and J by 7 bases, leaving 18 bases between them. Germline lookup yields CDR1 SGDLS and CDR2 YYNGEE. There are 14 residues in the CDR3. As handled by the study authors: Amplification with reference gene primers provided the estimates of nucleated cell counts. TCRdb keeps only in-frame clones here, not all; method: immunoSEQ multiplex PCR. V and J calls and clone size are as listed in that table; D and trimming were resolved from the DNA. The sample holds about 180,000 clones, about nine tenths seen once. The sequenced sample consisted of peripheral blood. The receptor's source is a woman aged 25 to 45 with acute or convalescent COVID-19. This chain links TRBV9 with TRBJ1-2, with a weak D call TRBD1 (6 bases). Here the CDR3 reads CASRAQGQKSGYTF. CDR3 coding DNA: TGTGCCAGCAGGGCGCAGGGGCAAAAAAGTGGCTACACCTTC.